This note documents a single T cell receptor beta chain sequence. As yet, its antigen is unknown. V was cut by 6 bases and J by 7 bases, with 12 bases left in between. The length of the CDR3 is 13 residues. Germline assignment: CDR1 SNHLY and CDR2 FYNNEI. The sample originates from a study of T-cell memory formation after mild COVID-19. About the study: TCR clustering was largely donor specific.

TCRdb re-analysed the 5' RACE reads in MiXCR, keeping a single row per CDR3 protein. The table lists approximately 240,000 distinct CDR3 sequences, about 17% of them singletons. Study-level findings and limits: Pre-infection memory showed some responding clones, and this suggested that cross-reactive memory joined.

Material: PBMCs or a T cell subset sorted from them (not recorded which). The TCR was taken from a man between 18 and 35 years old who had mild COVID-19 (a few samples of this study predate the infection). Cell type and time point are not known. The chain links TRBV2 to TRBJ1-4; D perhaps matches TRBD1 (6 bases). DNA of the CDR3: TGTGCCAGCAGAGACAGGATAGGTGAAAAACTGTTTTTT. It specifies CASRDRIGEKLFF.